A few counts support the clone carrying this TCR beta chain. A second PCR, run for roughly 7 to 11 cycles, used a sample-barcoded 5' primer plus a J-beta primer mix. TCRdb recomputed calls from the 5' RACE reads with MiXCR, one row per CDR3 protein. The sample contains 1.5 million to 1.9 million distinct CDR3 sequences, about 45% of which appear only once. Peripheral blood samples of roughly 9.8 milliliters were drawn from each donor. CDR1 MNHEY and CDR2 SMNVEV come from the germline V gene (reference sequence). Trimming took off 5 bases at V and 5 bases at J, with 22 bases between the two ends. The CDR3 has 17 amino acids. The record originates from a study of blood T cells in healthy people across ages.

This receptor was obtained from a woman aged 18-29 years in good health. V usage is TRBV27 and J usage is TRBJ2-1, with D possibly being TRBD1 (6 bases). Input material: blood. The CDR3 is CASSHRVGGGAHNEQFF. DNA of the CDR3: TGTGCCAGCAGTCACAGGGTAGGGGGTGGGGCACACAATGAGCAGTTCTTC.